The 28 T cell receptor beta chains in this list originate from one sample, sequenced in a study of cytomegalovirus exposure and HLA in healthy donors. 60 Vbeta and 13 Jbeta primers were used in PCR. The repertoire was sequenced with immunoSEQ multiplex PCR; TCRdb's copy has only in-frame clones and lacks some. The sample has 120,000 or so clones, around 75% seen once. Source material: PBMCs. The receptors shown here come from a man in his thirties or forties in good health and CMV-seronegative.

The V gene is TRBV30, the J gene TRBJ1-2, with unresolved D. The CDR3 is 12 residues long. Trimming removed 2 bases from V and 1 base from J, with 5 bases in between. Germline V lookup: CDR1 GTSNPN, CDR2 SVGIG (reference sequence). CDR3 in amino acids: CAWSPGNYGYTF. The CDR3 nucleotides read TGTGCCTGGAGTCCGGGTAACTATGGCTACACCTTC.

The chain uses TRBV7-9 and TRBJ2-2, with D hard to call. The CDR3 runs 14 residues. The germline gives CDR1 SEHNR, CDR2 FQNEAQ (reference sequence). Trimming removed 5 bases at V and 1 base at J, with 8 bases between. The CDR3 region has the DNA TGTGCCAGCAGCCCGTCTATGAACACCGGGGAGCTGTTTTTT. Amino acids: CASSPSMNTGELFF.

The chain carries TRBV10-1 and TRBJ1-4, with D perhaps matching TRBD1 (6 bases). The germline gives CDR1 WNHNN, CDR2 SYGVQD (reference sequence). The CDR3 has 15 residues. Trimming pared 8 bases from V and 1 base from J, leaving 14 bases between. The CDR3 DNA follows: TGCGCCAGCCCAAAGGGAGGGGGAACTAATGAAAAACTGTTTTTT. Its translation is CASPKGGGTNEKLFF.

This chain connects TRBV29-1 to TRBJ1-5; D might be TRBD1 (6 bases). With 6 bases removed from V and 0 bases from J, the gap between germline ends came to 15 bases. The V gene's germline CDR1 is SQVTM and CDR2 ANQGSEA. The CDR3 spans 15 residues. CDR3 loop: CSVGWTADSNQPQHF. DNA for the CDR3: TGCAGCGTGGGGTGGACAGCTGATAGCAATCAGCCCCAGCATTTT.

The chain carries TRBV4-2 and TRBJ1-1; the D gene is possibly TRBD1 (6 bases). The CDR3 sequence is 14 residues long. V dropped 0 bases and J dropped 9 bases, with 14 bases sitting between them. Looked up from germline, CDR1 is LGHNA and CDR2 is YNFKEQ. The chain's CDR3 is CASSQDLVGAQAFF. Here the CDR3 DNA reads TGTGCCAGCAGCCAAGATCTTGTGGGGGCCCAAGCTTTCTTT.

The J gene is TRBJ2-7, the V gene TRBV5-6; TRBD1 might be the D (6 bases). The CDR3 extends over 13 amino acids. The V gene lost 5 bases and the J gene lost 2 bases, with 11 bases spanning the gap. Per germline, CDR1 SGHDT and CDR2 YYEEEE. CDR3 coding DNA: TGTGCCAGCAGGGGGACACGAACCTACGAGCAGTACTTC. It codes for CASRGTRTYEQYF.

The genes are TRBV7-8 and TRBJ1-2; no clear D gene. CDR3 length: 13 residues. V was trimmed by 1 base and J by 8 bases, leaving 11 bases between them. The germline CDR1 and CDR2 sequences are SGHVS and FQNEAQ. The CDR3 bases are TGTGCCAGCAGCTTAGTCCAGTTCTTGGGCTACACCTTC. Translating gives CASSLVQFLGYTF.

Of note for this clone: One end of the junction varies from germline; a read error may be responsible. The V gene is TRBV27, the J gene TRBJ2-4, with 12 bases that match TRBD1. CDR3 size: 16 residues. Germline lookup yields CDR1 MNHEY and CDR2 SMNVEV (reference sequence). CDR3 in amino acids: CASSPRDRGHGNSQYF. In nucleotides, the CDR3 is TGTGCCAGCAGTCCGCGGGACAGGGGGCACGGAAACAGTCAGTACTTC.

The chain employs TRBV5-6 and TRBJ2-7; 7 nucleotides align to TRBD2. Germline V gene data show CDR1 as SGHDT and CDR2 as YYEEEE. The CDR3 is 14 amino acids. J gave up 0 bases and V 4 bases, and 4 bases lay outside the gene matches. This CDR3 is CASSVGGNSYEQYF. In DNA form, the CDR3 reads TGTGCCAGCAGCGTCGGGGGGAACTCCTACGAGCAGTACTTC.

As regards this clone: The germline gene is not matched at one end of the junction; a read error may be the cause. The chain employs TRBV10-3 and TRBJ2-6, with 10 bases lining up with TRBD1. The CDR3 sequence is 15 residues long. Germline V gives CDR1 ENHRY, CDR2 SYGVKD. The CDR3 here is CAISGQGAGANGLTF. For the CDR3, the DNA is TGTGCCATCAGTGGACAGGGGGCTGGGGCCAACGGCCTGACTTTC.

V usage is TRBV7-2 and J usage is TRBJ1-6; possibly TRBD1 for D (6 bases). With 4 bases removed from V and 0 bases from J, the gap between germline ends came to 10 bases. The CDR3 has 16 residues. Germline V gives CDR1 SGHTA, CDR2 FQGNSA. As DNA, the CDR3 is TGTGCCAGCAGCTCGCAGGGGAGCTCCTATAATTCACCCCTCCACTTT. This codes for CASSSQGSSYNSPLHF.

This clone has a single count. The chain couples TRBV2 to TRBJ2-3; D gene uncertain. The V gene lost 5 bases and the J gene lost 3 bases, with 6 bases spanning the gap. This CDR3 is built from 12 residues. Germline CDR1 reads SNHLY; CDR2 reads FYNNEI. In nucleotides, the CDR3 is TGTGCCAGCAGTCTTCAGACAGATACGCAGTATTTT. The encoded protein is CASSLQTDTQYF.

This clone was detected a few times. CDR3 in amino acids: CASSSLGWGVGEKLFF. CDR3 DNA sequence: TGTGCCAGCAGCTCCCTAGGTTGGGGAGTGGGGGAAAAACTGTTTTTT. The V and J genes are TRBV7-8 and TRBJ1-4, with unresolved D. There are 16 residues in the CDR3. Trimming left V 4 bases short and J 8 bases short, with 20 bases between. CDR1 is SGHVS and CDR2 is FQNEAQ in the germline V gene.

The chain has TRBV10-1 and TRBJ2-2, with TRBD1 as a possible D gene (5 bases). Germline assignment: CDR1 WNHNN and CDR2 SYGVQD (reference sequence). Between the trimmed V and J ends, which lost 4 bases and 4 bases, there was a span of 13 bases. This CDR3 is 15 amino acids long. CDR3 coding DNA: TGCGCCAGCAGTGTGGACCCAAGGGGCACCGGGGAGCTGTTTTTT. This encodes CASSVDPRGTGELFF.

In DNA, the CDR3 is TGCGCCAGCAGCTTGGAGGCGGGGGGCACAGATACGCAGTATTTT. This translates into CASSLEAGGTDTQYF. The chain links TRBV5-1 to TRBJ2-3; 7 bases map to TRBD2. The CDR3 length is 15 residues. V shed 0 bases and J 1 base; nucleotides not matched to a gene: 2. Germline V lookup: CDR1 SGHRS, CDR2 YFSETQ.

The chain has TRBV5-1 and TRBJ1-2, with 11 positions matching TRBD1. The junction had 10 bases not matched to a gene; V was cut back by 2 bases and J by 4 bases. The CDR3 length is 17 residues. The germline gives CDR1 SGHRS, CDR2 YFSETQ. CDR3: CASSLDGTGGLGYGYTF. Here the CDR3 DNA reads TGCGCCAGCAGCTTAGATGGGACAGGGGGATTAGGCTATGGCTACACCTTC.

This clone has a handful of counts. The V gene is TRBV5-4, the J gene TRBJ2-2; 11 bases line up with TRBD2. The CDR3 totals 16 residues. With 4 bases clipped from V and 1 base from J, the junction kept 3 bases outside the gene matches. CDR1 SGHNT and CDR2 YYREEE come from the germline V gene (reference sequence). CDR3 sequence reads: CASSRGLAGNTGELFF. The CDR3 nucleotides read TGTGCCAGCAGCCGCGGACTAGCGGGGAACACCGGGGAGCTGTTTTTT.

V gene TRBV10-3 combines with J gene TRBJ2-1; the match to TRBD1 covers 9 bases. The CDR3 runs 16 residues. Germline V gene sequence: CDR1 ENHRY, CDR2 SYGVKD. V trimming: 6 bases; J trimming: 8 bases; junction bases outside the gene matches: 14. The CDR3 sequence: CAIRAPFGQGIDEQFF. CDR3 in DNA: TGTGCCATCAGAGCCCCCTTCGGACAGGGGATAGATGAGCAGTTCTTC.

This chain connects TRBV28 to TRBJ1-2; TRBD1 aligns across 7 bases. The CDR3 has 13 amino acids. The trim removed 4 bases at V and 7 bases at J, leaving 6 bases unmatched. Germline CDR1 MDHEN, CDR2 SYDVKM. CDR3: CASSSTGLGGYTF. DNA of the CDR3: TGTGCCAGCAGTTCGACAGGGTTGGGTGGCTACACCTTC.

The rearrangement uses TRBV5-1 and TRBJ2-7; TRBD2 matches at 7 bases. CDR1 is SGHRS, CDR2 YFSETQ, per germline. V lost 3 bases, J lost 2 bases, and 8 bases stayed unmatched. This CDR3 has 15 amino acids. The CDR3 bases are TGCGCCAGCAGCTGGGGGACTATAGCCGCCTACGAGCAGTACTTC. Translated: CASSWGTIAAYEQYF.

V is TRBV2 and J is TRBJ1-4; 11 nucleotides line up with TRBD1. The CDR3 consists of 15 residues. Germline assignment: CDR1 SNHLY and CDR2 FYNNEI. With V trimmed by 4 bases and J by 7 bases, 5 bases remained unmatched. The CDR3 region is CASSVTGQGGEKLFF. The CDR3 DNA is TGTGCCAGCAGTGTGACGGGACAGGGGGGTGAAAAACTGTTTTTT.

The rearrangement links TRBV4-3 to TRBJ2-5; perhaps TRBD2 as D (6 bases). Germline V lookup: CDR1 LGHNA, CDR2 YSLEER. The CDR3 runs 18 residues. Trimming shortened V by 1 base and J by 5 bases, and 23 bases separated the two germline ends. CDR3 sequence: CASSQGPFWGEVPETQYF. CDR3 nucleotides: TGCGCCAGCAGCCAAGGACCCTTTTGGGGGGAGGTCCCGGAGACCCAGTACTTC.

This chain connects TRBV6-5 to TRBJ1-2; D possibly corresponds to TRBD1 (6 bases). Germline lookup yields CDR1 MNHEY and CDR2 SVGAGI. There are 13 residues in the CDR3. V was shortened by 6 bases and J by 0 bases, with 8 bases between the two germline ends. Here the CDR3 DNA reads TGTGCCAGCAGACAGGGTGCTAACTATGGCTACACCTTC. Translating gives CASRQGANYGYTF.

This clone occurred once. The gene calls are TRBV28 and TRBJ1-2; weak D call: TRBD1 (5 bases). The CDR3 is 13 amino acids. CDR1 and CDR2 (germline): MDHEN, SYDVKM. V lost 6 bases and J 4 bases, leaving 12 bases between the germline ends. DNA of the CDR3: TGTGCCAGCAGGGCCGGGGGAGGCTATGGCTACACCTTC. Encoded protein: CASRAGGGYGYTF.

This clone was counted a few times. The chain carries TRBV5-1 and TRBJ2-5; D gene uncertain. The CDR3 extends over 12 amino acids. Germline CDR1 and CDR2: SGHRS and YFSETQ. With 5 bases removed from V and 0 bases from J, the gap between germline ends came to 5 bases. CDR3 protein: CASSSYQETQYF. For the CDR3, the DNA is TGCGCCAGCAGTTCGTACCAAGAGACCCAGTACTTC.

The rearrangement uses TRBV7-6 and TRBJ2-3; tentatively, D is TRBD2 (6 bases). CDR3 size: 17 residues. Germline V gene lookup returns CDR1 SGHVS and CDR2 FNYEAQ. V was trimmed by 2 bases and J by 3 bases, leaving 18 bases between them. CDR3: CASSLRLGLASTDTQYF. The CDR3 nucleotides read TGTGCCAGCAGCTTACGGCTGGGGCTAGCGAGTACAGATACGCAGTATTTT.

V is TRBV5-1 and J is TRBJ1-1; D uncertain. Per germline, CDR1 SGHRS and CDR2 YFSETQ. Trimming removed 0 bases from V and 1 base from J, with 7 bases in between. This CDR3 has 14 amino acids. CDR3 sequence (DNA): TGCGCCAGCAGCTTGGAGTCGGGGAACACTGAAGCTTTCTTT. This sequence encodes CASSLESGNTEAFF.

The V call is TRBV18, the J call TRBJ2-7, with D perhaps TRBD2 (5 bases). V was pared by 3 bases and J by 6 bases, with 15 bases between. This CDR3 region has 14 residues. Germline V gene lookup returns CDR1 KGHSH and CDR2 LQKENI. The CDR3 here is CASSPSAGSGEQYF. As DNA, the CDR3 is TGTGCCAGCTCACCGTCGGCGGGCTCGGGCGAGCAGTACTTC.